This T cell receptor beta chain was obtained from a study of shared clonotypes between healthy human individuals. The germline V gene has CDR1 SGHDT and CDR2 YYEEEE. The CDR3 has 16 residues. J gave up 0 bases and V 5 bases, and 10 bases lay outside the gene matches. The table came from immunoSEQ multiplex PCR; TCRdb's copy has only in-frame clones and leaves some out. In the table there are 650,000 to 700,000 clones, about 90% of which are singletons. This TCR was recovered from a man between 18 and 35 years old in good health. Some clones in this sample may be carry-over from other donors' samples. The J gene is TRBJ1-1, the V gene TRBV5-6; 7 bases agree with TRBD1. The specimen was memory CD8+ T cells from PBMCs. Subset reported: CD45RO+ cells pooled with CCR7-negative TemRA cells. The CDR3 spells CASSSVTGDLNTEAFF. The DNA of the CDR3 is TGTGCCAGCAGTTCAGTAACAGGGGACCTGAACACTGAAGCTTTCTTT. The full variable domain, completed using reference TRBV5-6 and TRBJ1-1, is DAGVTQSPTHLIKTRGQQVTLRCSPKSGHDTVSWYQQALGQGPQFIFQYYEEEERQRGNFPDRFSGHQFPNYSSELNVNALLLGDSALYLCASSSVTGDLNTEAFFGQGTRLTVV.